One and the same sample provided the 17 T cell receptor beta chains below, sequenced in a study of blood T cell repertoires in COVID-19. Repertoires were generated with immunoSEQ multiplex PCR, while TCRdb's copy carries only in-frame clones and drops some. The sample shows roughly 130,000 clones, around 83% of them seen only once. Material for sequencing was peripheral blood. The receptors were gathered from a man aged 30 to 45 with COVID-19, enrolled during active disease.

This sequence joins TRBV20-1 and TRBJ2-3; 7 bases map to TRBD2. Losses at the gene ends were 3 bases for V and 2 bases for J; bases not matched to a gene: 11. This CDR3 comprises 16 residues. Germline V gene sequence: CDR1 DFQATT, CDR2 SNEGSKA (reference sequence). This chain's CDR3 is CSASASGAIYTDTQYF. For the CDR3, the DNA is TGCAGTGCTAGTGCTAGCGGAGCTATCTACACAGATACGCAGTATTTT.

CDR3 coding DNA: TGTGCCTGGAGTGTCGGAACAGGGAGGGCGCCGCAGTACTTC. Translating gives CAWSVGTGRAPQYF. V gene TRBV30 combines with J gene TRBJ2-7; maybe TRBD2 (7 bases). The CDR3 totals 14 residues. CDR1 is GTSNPN, CDR2 SVGIG, per germline (reference sequence). Deletions cut 0 bases from V and 9 bases from J, with 18 bases between.

This chain links TRBV27 with TRBJ2-5, with 8 bases fitting TRBD2. With 6 bases clipped from V and 0 bases from J, the junction kept 6 bases outside the gene matches. Per the germline V gene, CDR1 is MNHEY and CDR2 is SMNVEV (reference sequence). This CDR3 has 15 residues. CDR3 DNA sequence: TGTGCCAGCAGGCTGCGGGGGGCGGACCAAGAGACCCAGTACTTC. This encodes CASRLRGADQETQYF.

This sequence joins TRBV19 and TRBJ1-3; 7 nucleotides match TRBD1. J was trimmed by 12 bases and V by 5 bases; bases with no gene match: 13. The germline CDR1 and CDR2 sequences are LNHDA and SQIVND (reference sequence). This CDR3 comprises 14 residues. The CDR3 sequence: CASSLSGTVPGIYF. The CDR3 bases are TGTGCCAGTAGTCTCTCCGGGACAGTTCCCGGCATATATTTT.

The V gene is TRBV28, the J gene TRBJ2-2, with D maybe TRBD2 (6 bases). V dropped 2 bases and J dropped 6 bases, with 10 bases sitting between them. Germline CDR1 reads MDHEN; CDR2 reads SYDVKM. The CDR3 covers 14 residues. The CDR3 region has the DNA TGTGCCAGCAGTTTAGCGGGGTCGGCCGGGGAGCTGTTTTTT. As protein: CASSLAGSAGELFF. The full variable domain, completed using reference TRBV28 and TRBJ2-2, is DVKVTQSSRYLVKRTGEKVFLECVQDMDHENMFWYRQDPGLGLRLIYFSYDVKMKEKGDIPEGYSVSREKKERFSLILESASTNQTSMYLCASSLAGSAGELFFGEGSRLTVL.

The sample holds many counts of this clone. This rearrangement joins TRBV19 to TRBJ2-1; tentative D call: TRBD2 (5 bases). This CDR3 is built from 13 residues. Per germline, CDR1 LNHDA and CDR2 SQIVND (reference sequence). V lost 10 bases and J 4 bases, leaving 14 bases between the germline ends. The CDR3 coding sequence is TGTGCCACCGCGGGTTTGGGATACAATGAGCAGTTCTTC. Translated: CATAGLGYNEQFF.

V usage is TRBV14 and J usage is TRBJ2-1, with a tentative D call TRBD1 (5 bases). CDR3 length: 14 amino acids. Germline loops: CDR1 SGHDN, CDR2 FVKESK. V lost 3 bases and J 10 bases, leaving 16 bases between the germline ends. The CDR3 here is CASSQLLNRGEQFF. The CDR3 DNA follows: TGTGCCAGCAGCCAGCTCCTAAATAGGGGCGAGCAGTTCTTC.

This chain uses TRBV6-6 with TRBJ1-1; tentative D call: TRBD1 (5 bases). The CDR3 sequence is 16 residues long. CDR1 and CDR2 from the germline V gene are MNHNY and SVGAGI (reference sequence). Trimming shortened V by 4 bases and J by 0 bases, and 15 bases separated the two germline ends. CDR3 amino acids: CASSFHSDIMNTEAFF. The CDR3 region has the DNA TGTGCCAGCAGTTTCCACTCGGACATTATGAACACTGAAGCTTTCTTT.

The genes are TRBV23-1 and TRBJ1-1; 11 bases fit TRBD1. TRBV23-1 qualifies as an ORF whose function is uncertain. The CDR3 is 14 amino acids. V shed 3 bases, J shed 10 bases, and the junction held 7 bases outside the gene matches. The CDR3 spells CASSHPPDRGRAFF. CDR3 DNA sequence: TGCGCCAGCAGTCACCCTCCGGACAGGGGGCGAGCTTTCTTT.

This clone has just one count. The gene calls are TRBV5-1 and TRBJ1-6; 7 bases are a match to TRBD1. Germline values: CDR1 SGHRS, CDR2 YFSETQ. The trim removed 4 bases at V and 3 bases at J, leaving 1 base unmatched. This CDR3 contains 14 residues. The CDR3 sequence: CASSTGDYNSPLHF. Here the CDR3 DNA reads TGCGCCAGCAGCACAGGGGACTATAATTCACCCCTCCACTTT.

This clone was seen only a few times. The chain recombines TRBV18 with TRBJ1-6; D is ambiguous. The CDR3 runs to 14 residues. Germline V gene sequence: CDR1 KGHSH, CDR2 LQKENI. Trimming pared 2 bases from V and 10 bases from J, leaving 12 bases between. As DNA, the CDR3 is TGTGCCAGCTCACCAGTAAGTGAGGGCTCACCCCTCCACTTT. Its translation: CASSPVSEGSPLHF.

The chain combines TRBV18 with TRBJ2-7; D gene uncertain. Trimming took 0 bases from V and 0 from J, leaving 6 bases between them. Germline V gene data show CDR1 as KGHSH and CDR2 as LQKENI. This CDR3 contains 14 residues. CDR3 coding DNA: TGTGCCAGCTCACCACCACAGAGCTCCTACGAGCAGTACTTC. Amino acid sequence: CASSPPQSSYEQYF.

V is TRBV7-2 and J is TRBJ1-4; a possible D gene is TRBD1 (6 bases). Between the trimmed V and J ends, which lost 4 bases and 2 bases, there was a span of 11 bases. The germline V gene has CDR1 SGHTA and CDR2 FQGNSA. CDR3 length: 15 amino acids. The CDR3 DNA is TGTGCCAGCAGCTCACAGGGTACGACTAATGAAAAACTGTTTTTT. This codes for CASSSQGTTNEKLFF. Drawing the rest from reference TRBV7-2 and TRBJ1-4, the complete variable domain is GAGVSQSPSNKVTEKGKDVELRCDPISGHTALYWYRQSLGQGLEFLIYFQGNSAPDKSGLPSDRFSAERTGGSVSTLTIQRTQQEDSAVYLCASSSQGTTNEKLFFGSGTQLSVL.

This sequence joins TRBV3-1 (or the pseudogene TRBV3-2) and TRBJ1-6; D perhaps matches TRBD1 (6 bases). This CDR3 spans 18 amino acids. Germline-derived CDR1 and CDR2 are LGHDT and YNNKEL (reference sequence). Trimming stripped 4 bases from V and 3 bases from J, with 19 bases between. The CDR3 sequence is CASSRATVGGSYNSPLHF. In nucleotides, the CDR3 is TGTGCCAGCAGCCGAGCTACCGTTGGGGGCAGCTATAATTCACCCCTCCACTTT.

The V gene is TRBV6-6, the J gene TRBJ1-5; TRBD1 might be the D (5 bases). V was trimmed by 6 bases and J by 4 bases, leaving 13 bases between them. The CDR3 contains 14 residues. Germline-derived CDR1 and CDR2 are MNHNY and SVGAGI (reference sequence). CDR3 amino acids: CASSVDIYNQPQHF. The CDR3 DNA follows: TGTGCCAGCAGCGTGGACATTTATAATCAGCCCCAGCATTTT.

This sequence joins TRBV4-3 and TRBJ2-1, with a possible D match to TRBD2 (5 bases). V was shortened by 0 bases and J by 6 bases, with 21 bases between the two germline ends. The CDR3 contains 18 residues. The V gene's germline CDR1 is LGHNA and CDR2 YSLEER. The CDR3 loop reads CASSQESFMREKSNEQFF. CDR3 bases: TGCGCCAGCAGCCAAGAAAGTTTCATGAGGGAGAAAAGCAATGAGCAGTTCTTC.

The rearrangement links TRBV18 to TRBJ2-3; D is unclear. Germline assignment: CDR1 KGHSH and CDR2 LQKENI. The CDR3 has 11 amino acids. The V and J ends lost 3 bases and 6 bases respectively, with 4 bases between them. The CDR3 sequence: CASSPQDTQYF. The CDR3 DNA reads as TGTGCCAGCTCACCCCAGGATACGCAGTATTTT. Drawing the rest from reference TRBV18 and TRBJ2-3, the complete variable domain is NAGVMQNPRHLVRRRGQEARLRCSPMKGHSHVYWYRQLPEEGLKFMVYLQKENIIDESGMPKERFSAEFPKEGPSILRIQQVVRGDSAAYFCASSPQDTQYFGPGTRLTVL.